The T cell receptor (beta chain) described here comes from a study of glioma-infiltrating T cells after dendritic cell vaccination. Trimming took 7 bases from V and 0 from J, leaving 9 bases between them. CDR3 length: 13 residues. Germline V gene data show CDR1 as LNHDA and CDR2 as SQIVND (reference sequence). The method was immunoSEQ multiplex PCR; TCRdb's version includes in-frame clones alone and lacks a portion of them. The table records 85,000 or so clones, roughly 85% of them present only once. The time point denotes: after dendritic cell vaccination, including at tumor progression/relapse. Blood PBMC samples: pre-vaccination, two weeks post third vaccination, and at tumor progression.

This rearrangement joins TRBV19 to TRBJ2-5, with no clear D. This TCR was sampled from a human donor with glioblastoma. The source was blood, collected after dendritic cell vaccination. CDR3 nucleotides: TGTGCCAGTATGGGCAGAAACCAAGAGACCCAGTACTTC. Translation gives CASMGRNQETQYF.